This TCR beta chain was sequenced in a study of T cells in Graves' hyperthyroidism and ophthalmopathy. This clonotype was detected a few times. Regions amplified from RNA transcripts were the TCR beta CDR3 regions. HTBI primers were the set used in a first-round RT-PCR of the TCR CDR3. From the multiplex PCR reads, TCRdb called clonotypes with MiXCR, one entry per CDR3 protein. This sample has 300,000 to 400,000 distinct CDR3 sequences, with 18% found just once. Disease duration under 2 months; hyperthyroidism patients were aged 18 to 65. CDR3 length equals 13 residues. Germline CDR1 is SGHKS and CDR2 is YYEKEE (reference sequence). Trimming at V came to 5 bases and at J to 3 bases, leaving 3 bases not matched to a gene.

Sequenced: blood. The TCR originated in a woman between 50 and 59 years old with Graves' hyperthyroidism. The chain couples TRBV5-5 to TRBJ2-7; 9 bases match TRBD2. DNA for the CDR3: TGTGCCAGCAGGGCGACTAGCGGCTACGAGCAGTACTTC. As protein: CASRATSGYEQYF.